A single sample gave rise to the 21 T cell receptor beta chains below, sequenced in a study of T-cell reconstitution after alpha-beta-depleted transplantation in children. Unique molecular identifiers were used to barcode this TCRbeta library. TCRdb itself ran the PCR reads through MiXCR, one entry per CDR3 protein. The sample lists about 600,000 distinct CDR3 sequences, approximately 13% seen once, with 2.2% in the top ten. Sequences were derived from PBMCs, mostly from graft donor cells, sampled 360 days after TCRalphabeta/CD19-depleted stem cell transplant. These receptors all stem from a male patient younger than 18 who had a stem cell transplant for acute myeloid leukemia, so the T cells may come from the graft donor.

There are a few counts of this clonotype. V and J are TRBV5-1 and TRBJ2-7, with D tentatively TRBD1 (5 bases). CDR3 length equals 14 residues. Trimming stripped 5 bases from V and 0 bases from J, with 12 bases between. Germline CDR1 reads SGHRS; CDR2 reads YFSETQ. The CDR3 nucleotides are TGCGCCAGCAGGTCTCAGGGTAGCTCCTACGAGCAGTACTTC. Protein: CASRSQGSSYEQYF. Using reference TRBV5-1 and TRBJ2-7 for the parts outside the CDR3, the full variable domain is KAGVTQTPRYLIKTRGQQVTLSCSPISGHRSVSWYQQTPGQGLQFLFEYFSETQRNKGNFPGRFSGRQFSNSRSEMNVSTLELGDSALYLCASRSQGSSYEQYFGPGTRLTVT.

The DNA of the CDR3 is TGTGCCAGCAGAGACAGCGGGAGAGTAACCTACGAGCAGTACTTC. Translation gives CASRDSGRVTYEQYF. V is TRBV6-1 and J is TRBJ2-7, with TRBD2 matching 8 bases. V trimming: 6 bases; J trimming: 2 bases; junction bases outside the gene matches: 9. The CDR3 is 15 residues long. Looked up from germline, CDR1 is MNHNS and CDR2 is SASEGT.

The genes are TRBV20-1 and TRBJ2-1; unclear D gene. The V and J ends lost 5 bases and 9 bases respectively, with 14 bases between them. This CDR3 is 12 amino acids long. The germline CDR1 and CDR2 sequences are DFQATT and SNEGSKA (reference sequence). CDR3 sequence reads: CSAPDRTPEQFF. In DNA form, the CDR3 reads TGCAGTGCTCCCGACCGGACCCCTGAGCAGTTCTTC.

V is TRBV5-6 and J is TRBJ2-7; 7 nucleotides match TRBD2. The germline CDR1 and CDR2 sequences are SGHDT and YYEEEE. The CDR3 runs to 15 residues. V dropped 5 bases and J dropped 2; count of bases not matched to a gene: 10. The CDR3 loop reads CASSPRDGRTYEQYF. Here the CDR3 DNA reads TGTGCCAGCAGTCCGAGGGACGGGAGGACCTACGAGCAGTACTTC.

The genes are TRBV29-1 and TRBJ1-1, with D maybe TRBD1 (6 bases). Germline V gives CDR1 SQVTM, CDR2 ANQGSEA. This CDR3 has 13 amino acids. V gave up 3 bases and J gave up 3 bases, with 11 bases separating them. The chain's CDR3 is CSVDQGRDTEAFF. The CDR3 DNA reads as TGCAGCGTTGACCAGGGGAGAGACACTGAAGCTTTCTTT.

This chain connects TRBV7-2 to TRBJ2-7; D may be TRBD2 (6 bases). CDR3 length equals 17 residues. CDR1 is SGHTA and CDR2 is FQGNSA in the germline V gene. V was pared by 6 bases and J by 4 bases, with 25 bases between. CDR3 residues: CASSQRVREIIGYEQYF. The CDR3 DNA is TGTGCCAGCAGTCAGCGGGTTCGCGAAATTATAGGGTACGAGCAGTACTTC.

The sample holds a few counts of this clonotype. The gene calls are TRBV6-5 and TRBJ1-4; D not resolved. The V and J ends lost 0 bases and 4 bases respectively, with 6 bases between them. Germline assignment: CDR1 MNHEY and CDR2 SVGAGI. This CDR3 region has 14 residues. The CDR3 DNA reads TGTGCCAGCAGTTACTCCGTGGGTAATGAAAAACTGTTTTTT. Its protein product is CASSYSVGNEKLFF.

This clonotype was counted many times. The chain links TRBV28 to TRBJ2-7; TRBD2 agrees at 9 bases. V lost 6 bases and J lost 6; bases outside the gene matches: 15. The CDR3 is 16 residues long. Germline lookup yields CDR1 MDHEN and CDR2 SYDVKM. The CDR3 sequence: CASSRPQGLAGGEQYF. DNA for the CDR3: TGTGCCAGCAGCCGACCCCAGGGACTAGCTGGGGGCGAGCAGTACTTC.

Here the CDR3 reads CASSPGTGGTDTQYF. DNA of the CDR3: TGTGCCAGCAGCCCAGGGACTGGGGGGACAGATACGCAGTATTTT. V gene TRBV7-2 combines with J gene TRBJ2-3; a weak D match, TRBD2 (6 bases). V lost 5 bases and J 3 bases, leaving 15 bases between the germline ends. From germline, CDR1 is SGHTA and CDR2 FQGNSA. CDR3 size: 15 residues.

The chain carries TRBV4-3 and TRBJ2-1; perhaps D is TRBD1 or TRBD2 (5 bases each). Germline CDR1 reads LGHNA; CDR2 reads YSLEER. CDR3 length: 17 amino acids. V gave up 0 bases and J gave up 0 bases, with 12 bases separating them. The CDR3 DNA sequence: TGCGCCAGCAGCCAAGAATGGTGGGGGAGCTCCTACAATGAGCAGTTCTTC. Translation gives CASSQEWWGSSYNEQFF.

In this sample, this clonotype turned up a few times. J is TRBJ1-3 and V is TRBV5-1; TRBD1 is a possible D gene (6 bases). Germline V gene sequence: CDR1 SGHRS, CDR2 YFSETQ. The V gene lost 1 base and the J gene lost 8 bases, with 13 bases spanning the gap. The CDR3 is 14 amino acids. DNA for the CDR3: TGCGCCAGCAGCTTGTTATACAGGGCAGACACCATATATTTT. Residues: CASSLLYRADTIYF.

This clonotype has more than one count but fewer than ten. V gene TRBV7-9 combines with J gene TRBJ2-5, with 7 bases matching TRBD2. CDR1 SEHNR and CDR2 FQNEAQ come from the germline V gene (reference sequence). V was pared by 2 bases and J by 2 bases, with 8 bases of the junction left unmatched. The CDR3 sequence is 16 residues long. CDR3 sequence (DNA): TGTGCCAGCAGCTTAATCCCGCAGGGAGGGCAAGAGACCCAGTACTTC. Translation gives CASSLIPQGGQETQYF.

This clonotype was recorded at least ten times. The chain carries TRBV7-6 and TRBJ2-1, with D perhaps matching TRBD2 (6 bases). The CDR3 totals 19 residues. The germline gives CDR1 SGHVS, CDR2 FNYEAQ. V gave up 2 bases and J gave up 8 bases, with 28 bases separating them. The CDR3 bases are TGTGCCAGCAGCTTACCGCTCCGGGGTGGGAGGAAAGGTAGGGATGAGCAGTTCTTC. It translates to CASSLPLRGGRKGRDEQFF.

This chain uses TRBV10-3 with TRBJ2-5; D not certain. CDR3 length: 12 amino acids. The V gene lost 3 bases and the J gene lost 2 bases, with 4 bases spanning the gap. The germline V gene has CDR1 ENHRY and CDR2 SYGVKD. The CDR3 here is CAISDLQETQYF. CDR3 coding DNA: TGTGCCATCAGTGATTTGCAAGAGACCCAGTACTTC.

This chain uses TRBV7-2 with TRBJ2-6; D is perhaps TRBD1 (5 bases). This CDR3 is 13 amino acids long. Germline V gives CDR1 SGHTA, CDR2 FQGNSA. Trimming took 9 bases from V and 2 from J, leaving 8 bases between them. Here the CDR3 DNA reads TGTGCCAGTCAGGGTGCTGGGGCCAACGTCCTGACTTTC. The encoded protein is CASQGAGANVLTF.

The V and J genes are TRBV12-3 or TRBV12-4 and TRBJ2-7; D is perhaps TRBD1 or TRBD2 (5 bases each). This CDR3 contains 15 residues. V was trimmed by 0 bases and J by 1 base, leaving 10 bases between them. The CDR3 DNA reads as TGTGCCAGCAGTTTAGCCGGGGACCTTTCCTACGAGCAGTACTTC. This sequence encodes CASSLAGDLSYEQYF.

The chain links TRBV20-1 to TRBJ2-3; 9 bases are shared with TRBD2. With V trimmed by 3 bases and J by 3 bases, 10 bases remained unmatched. Germline-derived CDR1 and CDR2 are DFQATT and SNEGSKA (reference sequence). The length of the CDR3 is 16 residues. As DNA, the CDR3 is TGCAGTGCTAGCGACCCCCTAGCGGGAATAACAGATACGCAGTATTTT. This translates into CSASDPLAGITDTQYF.

The chain recombines TRBV12-3 or TRBV12-4 with TRBJ1-5, with a tentative D call TRBD1 (5 bases). V was shortened by 3 bases and J by 5 bases, with 11 bases between the two germline ends. The CDR3 contains 14 residues. The chain's CDR3 is CASSLQGVDQPQHF. CDR3 coding DNA: TGTGCCAGCAGTTTGCAGGGCGTTGATCAGCCCCAGCATTTT.

This clonotype occurred a few times. The J gene is TRBJ1-6, the V gene TRBV20-1, with D hard to call. V was trimmed by 4 bases and J by 7 bases, leaving 5 bases between them. CDR3 size: 11 residues. Germline V gene lookup returns CDR1 DFQATT and CDR2 SNEGSKA (reference sequence). Here the CDR3 DNA reads TGCAGTGCTACCGCCAATTCACCCCTCCACTTT. Its translation: CSATANSPLHF.

This clonotype turned up a few times. The chain uses TRBV28 and TRBJ2-7, with D perhaps being TRBD1 or TRBD2 (5 bases each). The CDR3 covers 13 residues. Germline-derived CDR1 and CDR2 are MDHEN and SYDVKM. The V end was cut by 8 bases, the J end by 2 bases, with 13 bases between. The CDR3 region has the DNA TGTGCCAGCCTGGGACGGCCAACCTACGAGCAGTACTTC. Its protein product is CASLGRPTYEQYF.

This clonotype was recorded at least ten times. The gene calls are TRBV20-1 and TRBJ2-7; the match to TRBD2 covers 7 bases. Unmatched junction bases numbered 13, after V lost 5 bases and J lost 6 bases. This CDR3 contains 14 residues. Germline V gene lookup returns CDR1 DFQATT and CDR2 SNEGSKA (reference sequence). This CDR3 is CSASLGLIPAEQYF. The CDR3 DNA is TGCAGTGCTTCACTGGGACTAATTCCAGCCGAGCAGTACTTC.